This T cell receptor (beta chain) was identified in a study of blood T cell repertoires in COVID-19. Only in-frame clones appear in the TCRdb table, and some are missing; sequencing was by immunoSEQ multiplex PCR. Of under 300,000 clones in the sample, about 87% were seen once. This receptor was identified in a woman in her forties or fifties who had recovered from COVID-19. Sequenced material: PBMCs or T cells enriched from blood (not recorded which).

The CDR3 region has the DNA TGTGCCACCAGCAGAGATGTCGGACTAGCGAGAGAGCAGTTCTTC. Translated: CATSRDVGLAREQFF. The V and J genes are TRBV15 and TRBJ2-1, with 9 bases identical to TRBD2. The trim removed 0 bases at V and 10 bases at J, leaving 7 bases unmatched. CDR3 length: 15 amino acids. The germline V gene encodes CDR1 LNHNV and CDR2 YYDKDF (reference sequence).